One and the same sample provided the 30 T cell receptor beta chains below, sequenced in a study of T cell changes during pregnancy in multiple sclerosis. Sequencing used immunoSEQ multiplex PCR; TCRdb keeps in-frame clones, though not all of them. The sample carries around 95,000 clones, approximately 95% recorded once. The sample consisted of peripheral blood, taken after pregnancy. These receptor sequences come from a female donor in good health, enrolled as a control in a pregnancy study.

The V and J genes are TRBV7-9 and TRBJ1-2; D possibly corresponds to TRBD1 (5 bases). Germline-derived CDR1 and CDR2 are SEHNR and FQNEAQ (reference sequence). V was cut by 5 bases and J by 6 bases, with 22 bases left in between. The length of the CDR3 is 16 residues. DNA of the CDR3: TGTGCCAGCAGCGACGATCACCGGGACTTCCCAGATGGCTACACCTTC. It specifies CASSDDHRDFPDGYTF.

V usage is TRBV19 and J usage is TRBJ2-3, with 9 bases fitting TRBD1. Germline V gene data show CDR1 as LNHDA and CDR2 as SQIVND (reference sequence). V dropped 8 bases and J dropped 4; count of bases not matched to a gene: 4. This CDR3 has 13 residues. CDR3: CASGDRVPDTQYF. CDR3 nucleotides: TGTGCCAGTGGGGACAGGGTCCCAGATACGCAGTATTTT.

The rearrangement joins TRBV7-9 to TRBJ2-3, with D maybe TRBD2 (6 bases). The CDR3 covers 16 residues. Per the germline V gene, CDR1 is SEHNR and CDR2 is FQNEAQ (reference sequence). V gave up 1 base and J gave up 2 bases, with 13 bases separating them. The DNA for the CDR3 is TGTGCCAGCAGCTTAGGTCGCGGAGGGAACACAGATACGCAGTATTTT. Translated, it gives CASSLGRGGNTDTQYF.

This sequence joins TRBV5-1 and TRBJ1-4; TRBD1 aligns across 9 bases. Germline V gives CDR1 SGHRS, CDR2 YFSETQ. CDR3 length: 15 amino acids. The V and J ends lost 4 bases and 1 base, in that order; junction bases with no gene match: 2. CDR3 in amino acids: CASSVDRGTNEKLFF. DNA for the CDR3: TGCGCCAGCAGCGTGGACAGGGGAACTAATGAAAAACTGTTTTTT.

The chain is built from TRBV2 and TRBJ2-2; 7 bases align to TRBD2. Germline-derived CDR1 and CDR2 are SNHLY and FYNNEI. J was trimmed by 4 bases and V by 8 bases; bases with no gene match: 7. The CDR3 totals 14 residues. The CDR3 loop reads CASGEGGLTGELFF. The CDR3 nucleotides are TGTGCCAGCGGGGAGGGAGGGCTCACCGGGGAGCTGTTTTTT.

The rearrangement links TRBV5-4 to TRBJ2-1; TRBD2 agrees at 7 bases. V gave up 0 bases and J gave up 3 bases; unmatched junction bases: 3. The CDR3 is 15 amino acids. Germline V gives CDR1 SGHNT, CDR2 YYREEE (reference sequence). The CDR3, as DNA: TGTGCCAGCAGCTTGGCGGGAGGAGACTACAATGAGCAGTTCTTC. As protein: CASSLAGGDYNEQFF.

This chain links TRBV19 with TRBJ2-7; possible D gene TRBD2, 7 bases. CDR1 is LNHDA, CDR2 SQIVND, per germline (reference sequence). Trimming cost V 5 bases and J 1 base, with 15 bases left between them. The CDR3 spans 15 residues. The CDR3 region has the DNA TGTGCCAGTAGTCACCTCAGGGGAGGGTCCTACGAGCAGTACTTC. Translation: CASSHLRGGSYEQYF.

The chain combines TRBV5-4 with TRBJ2-2; 14 bases align to TRBD2. Germline assignment: CDR1 SGHNT and CDR2 YYREEE (reference sequence). The CDR3 covers 17 residues. J was trimmed by 8 bases and V by 4 bases; bases with no gene match: 10. CDR3 DNA: TGTGCCAGCAGCATCCAGAAGGGACTAGCGGGAGTAGGGGAGCTGTTTTTT. As protein: CASSIQKGLAGVGELFF.

This rearrangement joins TRBV27 to TRBJ2-2; D uncertain. Trimming pared 5 bases from V and 6 bases from J, leaving 10 bases between. Germline V gene data show CDR1 as MNHEY and CDR2 as SMNVEV (reference sequence). The CDR3 contains 13 residues. The CDR3 sequence is CASSTRRSGELFF. The CDR3 nucleotides are TGTGCCAGCAGTACCCGGCGGTCCGGGGAGCTGTTTTTT.

The chain joins TRBV6-5 to TRBJ2-7, with D perhaps matching TRBD2 (5 bases). The CDR3 has 16 residues. CDR1 MNHEY and CDR2 SVGAGI come from the germline V gene. V was pared by 2 bases and J by 6 bases, with 20 bases between. The CDR3 protein is CASSYPKSSGISEQYF. CDR3 coding DNA: TGTGCCAGCAGTTACCCCAAATCCAGCGGAATATCCGAGCAGTACTTC.

The J gene is TRBJ1-1, the V gene TRBV7-9; TRBD1 aligns across 8 bases. This CDR3 has 14 amino acids. V lost 2 bases to trimming and J lost 8 bases; unmatched junction nucleotides: 7. Germline values: CDR1 SEHNR, CDR2 FQNEAQ (reference sequence). This chain's CDR3 is CASSLQGAGVEAFF. The CDR3 DNA sequence: TGTGCCAGCAGCTTACAGGGGGCGGGGGTCGAAGCTTTCTTT.

The gene calls are TRBV5-1 and TRBJ2-3; D possibly corresponds to TRBD2 (6 bases). The germline V gene encodes CDR1 SGHRS and CDR2 YFSETQ. The CDR3 contains 16 residues. The germline V and J ends were trimmed by 2 bases and 7 bases, with 20 bases remaining between them. CDR3 loop: CASSLNQGLIGNTQYF. CDR3 nucleotide sequence: TGCGCCAGCAGCTTAAATCAAGGACTAATCGGAAATACGCAGTATTTT.

The J gene is TRBJ1-5, the V gene TRBV6-1; D may be TRBD1 (6 bases). CDR1 is MNHNS and CDR2 is SASEGT in the germline V gene. The CDR3 is 14 amino acids. The V end lost 5 bases, the J end lost 4 bases, and 12 bases lay between the germline ends. CDR3 sequence reads: CASSLQGSNQPQHF. The CDR3 DNA follows: TGTGCCAGCAGTCTACAGGGTTCGAATCAGCCCCAGCATTTT.

The chain employs TRBV7-9 and TRBJ2-3; D is ambiguous. The CDR3 is 12 residues long. The V gene's germline CDR1 is SEHNR and CDR2 FQNEAQ (reference sequence). The ends were cut back, 2 bases at V and 6 bases at J, with 6 bases in the middle. The CDR3 bases are TGTGCCAGCAGCTTAATCGTCGATACGCAGTATTTT. This codes for CASSLIVDTQYF. The full variable domain, in which reference TRBV7-9 and TRBJ2-3 provide the parts outside the CDR3, is DTGVSQNPRHKITKRGQNVTFRCDPISEHNRLYWYRQTLGQGPEFLTYFQNEAQLEKSRLLSDRFSAERPKGSFSTLEIQRTEQGDSAMYLCASSLIVDTQYFGPGTRLTVL.

V and J are TRBV5-1 and TRBJ1-1; the match to TRBD1 covers 8 bases. The ends lost 2 bases at V and 8 bases at J; junction bases unmatched: 5. Germline V gene lookup returns CDR1 SGHRS and CDR2 YFSETQ. This CDR3 has 13 amino acids. CDR3 amino acids: CASSFRAGGEAFF. DNA of the CDR3: TGCGCCAGCAGCTTTAGGGCAGGGGGCGAAGCTTTCTTT.

This clone was detected once. J is TRBJ2-5 and V is TRBV2, with TRBD2 as a possible D gene (6 bases). CDR1 is SNHLY, CDR2 FYNNEI, per germline. The CDR3 sequence is 14 residues long. Trimming removed 6 bases at V and 2 bases at J, with 13 bases between. CDR3 sequence: CASRDGTYQETQYF. The CDR3 region has the DNA TGTGCCAGCAGGGACGGGACTTATCAAGAGACCCAGTACTTC.

This clone was found a few times. The chain couples TRBV4-1 to TRBJ1-5, with D maybe TRBD1 (5 bases). Germline loops: CDR1 MGHRA, CDR2 YSYEKL. CDR3 length equals 16 residues. V dropped 0 bases and J dropped 2 bases, with 11 bases sitting between them. CDR3 bases: TGCGCCAGCAGCCAAGAAAGGGGTATGGGCAATCAGCCCCAGCATTTT. This sequence encodes CASSQERGMGNQPQHF.

The J gene is TRBJ2-7, the V gene TRBV6-1; D unresolved. The V gene lost 4 bases and the J gene lost 6 bases, with 10 bases spanning the gap. CDR3 length: 12 residues. Looked up from germline, CDR1 is MNHNS and CDR2 is SASEGT. The CDR3 loop reads CASSAPGFEQYF. The CDR3 region has the DNA TGTGCCAGCAGTGCCCCCGGGTTCGAGCAGTACTTC.

The CDR3 coding sequence is TGTGCCAGCAGCCTCAAGGGACGACTAGCGGGAGGATGGAGGGAGCAGTACTTC. This translates into CASSLKGRLAGGWREQYF. This rearrangement joins TRBV7-2 to TRBJ2-7, with 13 bases that match TRBD2. Germline V gene sequence: CDR1 SGHTA, CDR2 FQGNSA. This CDR3 contains 18 residues. V shed 5 bases, J shed 7 bases, and the junction held 17 bases outside the gene matches.

The chain combines TRBV28 with TRBJ2-5, with TRBD2 as a possible D gene (6 bases). Germline CDR1 reads MDHEN; CDR2 reads SYDVKM. V was shortened by 4 bases and J by 3 bases, with 30 bases between the two germline ends. This CDR3 is built from 20 residues. CDR3 in amino acids: CASSSPLEVADINPKETQYF. In DNA, the CDR3 is TGTGCCAGCAGTTCTCCCCTAGAGGTAGCGGATATTAATCCAAAAGAGACCCAGTACTTC.

The V gene is TRBV28, the J gene TRBJ2-7; TRBD2 matches 7 bases. This CDR3 is built from 16 residues. The junction had 17 bases not matched to a gene; V was cut back by 5 bases and J by 7 bases. CDR1 MDHEN and CDR2 SYDVKM come from the germline V gene. This CDR3 reads CASSGGDSGVLEEQYF. The CDR3 nucleotides are TGTGCCAGCAGTGGGGGGGATAGCGGCGTTCTGGAGGAGCAGTACTTC.

CDR3 sequence (DNA): TGTGCCAGCTCACCTACAACAGGCCTCCAAGAGACCCAGTACTTC. Translated, it gives CASSPTTGLQETQYF. The chain couples TRBV18 to TRBJ2-5; possible D gene TRBD1, 5 bases. Between the trimmed V and J ends, which lost 3 bases and 1 base, there was a span of 12 bases. Germline CDR1 reads KGHSH; CDR2 reads LQKENI. The CDR3 totals 15 residues.

J is TRBJ2-3 and V is TRBV4-1, with 7 bases identical to TRBD1. V lost 4 bases and J lost 1; bases outside the gene matches: 5. This CDR3 spans 15 amino acids. Germline CDR1 MGHRA, CDR2 YSYEKL. CDR3: CASSLSGTGTDTQYF. The CDR3 DNA reads as TGCGCCAGCAGCCTTTCCGGGACAGGCACAGATACGCAGTATTTT.

The chain has TRBV11-2 and TRBJ2-5; 8 nucleotides line up with TRBD1. The CDR3 contains 14 residues. The germline V gene has CDR1 SGHAT and CDR2 FQNNGV. Trimming at V came to 4 bases and at J to 5 bases, leaving 6 bases not matched to a gene. DNA of the CDR3: TGTGCCAGCAGCTACAGGGGGACAGCCGAGACCCAGTACTTC. This sequence encodes CASSYRGTAETQYF.

The chain combines TRBV11-2 with TRBJ2-4, with D maybe TRBD1 (5 bases). Between the trimmed V and J ends, which lost 5 bases and 8 bases, there was a span of 19 bases. Germline CDR1 is SGHAT and CDR2 is FQNNGV. There are 15 residues in the CDR3. The DNA for the CDR3 is TGTGCCAGCAGCCCAGAACGAACAGGTTCGGACATTCAGTACTTC. Translation: CASSPERTGSDIQYF.

The chain couples TRBV5-6 to TRBJ2-7, with 9 bases matching TRBD1. Unmatched junction bases numbered 8, after V lost 4 bases and J lost 0 bases. The CDR3 runs to 16 residues. The germline CDR1 and CDR2 sequences are SGHDT and YYEEEE. In DNA form, the CDR3 reads TGTGCCAGCAGCCGAGAAGACAGGGGGAGCTCCTACGAGCAGTACTTC. Translation: CASSREDRGSSYEQYF.

The chain couples TRBV15 to TRBJ1-2; weak D call: TRBD1 (6 bases). Germline CDR1 LNHNV, CDR2 YYDKDF (reference sequence). Trimming pared 2 bases from V and 6 bases from J, leaving 10 bases between. The CDR3 length is 13 residues. CDR3 nucleotides: TGTGCCACCAGCAGACTTAGACAGGATGGCTACACCTTC. This sequence encodes CATSRLRQDGYTF.

The chain combines TRBV29-1 with TRBJ2-2; unclear D gene. Germline V gene lookup returns CDR1 SQVTM and CDR2 ANQGSEA. The V end lost 6 bases, the J end lost 8 bases, and 13 bases lay between the germline ends. The CDR3 sequence is 12 residues long. CDR3: CSVAGPTGELFF. DNA of the CDR3: TGCAGCGTCGCTGGCCCAACAGGGGAGCTGTTTTTT.

The chain is built from TRBV6-6 and TRBJ2-7; 9 bases line up with TRBD1. The CDR3 is 15 amino acids. Trimming cost V 4 bases and J 1 base; bases outside gene matches: 5. Germline V CDR1 and CDR2: MNHNY, SVGAGI (reference sequence). CDR3 loop: CASSFKTGGSYEQYF. The CDR3 nucleotides are TGTGCCAGCAGTTTTAAGACAGGGGGTTCCTACGAGCAGTACTTC.

The rearrangement uses TRBV19 and TRBJ1-1; maybe TRBD1 (5 bases). Germline values: CDR1 LNHDA, CDR2 SQIVND (reference sequence). The CDR3 is 13 amino acids. V was shortened by 6 bases and J by 8 bases, with 16 bases between the two germline ends. CDR3 region: CASRLKGRSEAFF. The CDR3 DNA reads TGTGCCAGTAGGCTCAAGGGGCGATCCGAAGCTTTCTTT.